Here is one T cell receptor beta chain with its context. This sample stems from a study of control samples from healthy donors and cancer patients. This table comes from immunoSEQ multiplex PCR, and its TCRdb copy is limited to in-frame clones, with some not included. The top ten clones hold about 39% of a sample with about 46,000 clones, 88% of them seen once. Trimming cost V 8 bases and J 7 bases, with 13 bases left between them. The CDR3 loop spans 12 amino acids. The specimen sequenced was PBMCs. The rearrangement joins TRBV12-3 or TRBV12-4 to TRBJ2-3, with D uncertain. The clonotype comes from a man aged 45 to 65 with head and neck cancer. The CDR3 protein is CASGLGANTQYF. In nucleotides, the CDR3 is TGTGCCAGCGGCTTGGGTGCAAATACGCAGTATTTT.